These 3 T cell receptor beta chains came from one sample sequenced in a study of identical twins. TCRdb processed the 5' RACE reads anew with MiXCR; each CDR3 protein has one entry. Seen here are 120,000 to 150,000 distinct CDR3 sequences, approximately 3.5% observed once, and the top ten hold more than 6.5%. Sequencing was carried out using memory T cells sorted from blood. The origin of the receptors is a man between 18 and 35 years old in good health.

This clonotype was recorded many times. This sequence joins TRBV10-3 and TRBJ2-1, with D perhaps given as TRBD1 or TRBD2 (5 bases each). Trimming removed 4 bases at V and 8 bases at J, with 15 bases between. Germline loops: CDR1 ENHRY, CDR2 SYGVKD. CDR3 size: 14 residues. The CDR3 loop is CAISVSVGGDEQFF. Here the CDR3 DNA reads TGTGCCATCAGTGTTAGCGTTGGGGGAGATGAGCAGTTCTTC.

This clonotype has ten or more counts. The CDR3 is CATSAQVGQPQHF. The DNA for the CDR3 is TGTGCCACCAGTGCACAGGTCGGTCAGCCCCAGCATTTT. The J gene is TRBJ1-5, the V gene TRBV24-1; D may be TRBD1 (5 bases). V was pared by 5 bases and J by 6 bases, with 10 bases between. The CDR3 is 13 amino acids. Per the germline V gene, CDR1 is KGHDR and CDR2 is SFDVKD.

This clonotype was recorded many times. The chain employs TRBV6-1 and TRBJ1-5; D perhaps matches TRBD1 (5 bases). The ends were cut back, 6 bases at V and 3 bases at J, with 12 bases in the middle. CDR1 MNHNS and CDR2 SASEGT come from the germline V gene. CDR3 length equals 14 residues. CDR3 sequence (DNA): TGTGCCAGCAGGGGAACAGGCCCCAATCAGCCCCAGCATTTT. Its protein is CASRGTGPNQPQHF.